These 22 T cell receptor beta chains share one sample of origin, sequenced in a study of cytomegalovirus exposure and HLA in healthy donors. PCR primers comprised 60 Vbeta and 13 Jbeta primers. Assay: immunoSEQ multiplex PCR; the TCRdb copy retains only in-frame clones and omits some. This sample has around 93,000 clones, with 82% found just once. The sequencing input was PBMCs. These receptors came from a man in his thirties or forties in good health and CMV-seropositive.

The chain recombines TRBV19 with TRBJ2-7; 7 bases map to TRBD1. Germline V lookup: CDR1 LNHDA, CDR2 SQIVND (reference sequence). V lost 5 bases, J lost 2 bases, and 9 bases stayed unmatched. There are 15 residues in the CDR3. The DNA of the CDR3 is TGTGCCAGTAGTGTTCAGGGGGAACGGACCTACGAGCAGTACTTC. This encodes CASSVQGERTYEQYF.

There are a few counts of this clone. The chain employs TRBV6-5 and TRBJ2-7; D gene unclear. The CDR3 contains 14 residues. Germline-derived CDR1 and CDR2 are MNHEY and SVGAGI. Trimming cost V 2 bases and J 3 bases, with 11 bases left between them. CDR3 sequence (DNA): TGTGCCAGCAGTTACGGAGTAGATTACTACGAGCAGTACTTC. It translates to CASSYGVDYYEQYF.

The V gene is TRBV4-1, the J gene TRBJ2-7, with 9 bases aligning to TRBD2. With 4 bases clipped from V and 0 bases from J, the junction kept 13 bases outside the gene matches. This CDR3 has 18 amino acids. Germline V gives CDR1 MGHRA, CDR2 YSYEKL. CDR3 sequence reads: CASSPTQRAGGYSYEQYF. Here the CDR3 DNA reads TGCGCCAGCAGCCCTACCCAAAGGGCGGGAGGGTACTCCTACGAGCAGTACTTC.

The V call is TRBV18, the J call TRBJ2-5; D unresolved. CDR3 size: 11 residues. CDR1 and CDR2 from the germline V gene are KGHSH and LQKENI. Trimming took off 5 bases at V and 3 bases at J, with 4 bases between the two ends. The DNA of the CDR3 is TGTGCCAGCTCATCAAAAGAGACCCAGTACTTC. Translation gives CASSSKETQYF.

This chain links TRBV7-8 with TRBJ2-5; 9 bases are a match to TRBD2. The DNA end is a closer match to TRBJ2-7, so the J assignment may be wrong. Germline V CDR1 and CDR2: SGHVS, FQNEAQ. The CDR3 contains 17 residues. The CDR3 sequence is CASSLVKREALRYEQYF. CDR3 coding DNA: TGTGCCAGCAGCTTAGTTAAGCGGGAGGCCCTTAGGTACGAGCAGTACTTC.

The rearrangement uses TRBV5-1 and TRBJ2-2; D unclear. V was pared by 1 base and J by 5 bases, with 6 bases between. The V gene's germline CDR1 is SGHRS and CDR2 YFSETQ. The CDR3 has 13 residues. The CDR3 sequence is CASSLLQTGELFF. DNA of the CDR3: TGCGCCAGCAGCTTGCTGCAGACCGGGGAGCTGTTTTTT. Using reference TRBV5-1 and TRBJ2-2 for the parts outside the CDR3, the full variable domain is KAGVTQTPRYLIKTRGQQVTLSCSPISGHRSVSWYQQTPGQGLQFLFEYFSETQRNKGNFPGRFSGRQFSNSRSEMNVSTLELGDSALYLCASSLLQTGELFFGEGSRLTVL.

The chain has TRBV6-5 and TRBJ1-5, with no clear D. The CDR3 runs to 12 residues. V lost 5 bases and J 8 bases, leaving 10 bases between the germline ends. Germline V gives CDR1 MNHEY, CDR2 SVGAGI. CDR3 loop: CASSQTREPQHF. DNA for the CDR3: TGTGCCAGCAGTCAGACTCGTGAGCCCCAGCATTTT.

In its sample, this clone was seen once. The CDR3 is CASSKAVPEYGYTF. The DNA of the CDR3 is TGTGCCAGCAGCAAAGCGGTACCGGAGTATGGCTACACCTTC. The chain uses TRBV21-1 and TRBJ1-2. TRBV21-1 constitutes a pseudogene. This CDR3 contains 14 residues.

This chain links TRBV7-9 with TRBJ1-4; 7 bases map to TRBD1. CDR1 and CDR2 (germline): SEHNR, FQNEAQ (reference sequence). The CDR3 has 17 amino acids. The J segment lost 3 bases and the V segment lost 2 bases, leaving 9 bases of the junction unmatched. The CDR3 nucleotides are TGTGCCAGCAGCTTAAACGAGAAAAGGGGGCCTAATGAAAAACTGTTTTTT. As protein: CASSLNEKRGPNEKLFF. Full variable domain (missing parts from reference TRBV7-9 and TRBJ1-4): DTGVSQNPRHKITKRGQNVTFRCDPISEHNRLYWYRQTLGQGPEFLTYFQNEAQLEKSRLLSDRFSAERPKGSFSTLEIQRTEQGDSAMYLCASSLNEKRGPNEKLFFGSGTQLSVL.

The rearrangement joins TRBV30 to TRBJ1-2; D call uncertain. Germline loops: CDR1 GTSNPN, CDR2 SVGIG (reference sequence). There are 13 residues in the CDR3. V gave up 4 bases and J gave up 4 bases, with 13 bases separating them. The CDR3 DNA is TGTGCCTGGACAGGTCCCTTGCGCTATGGCTACACCTTC. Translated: CAWTGPLRYGYTF. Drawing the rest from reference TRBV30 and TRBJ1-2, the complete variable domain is SQTIHQWPATLVQPVGSPLSLECTVEGTSNPNLYWYRQAAGRGLQLLFYSVGIGQISSEVPQNLSASRPQDRQFILSSKKLLLSDSGFYLCAWTGPLRYGYTFGSGTRLTVV.

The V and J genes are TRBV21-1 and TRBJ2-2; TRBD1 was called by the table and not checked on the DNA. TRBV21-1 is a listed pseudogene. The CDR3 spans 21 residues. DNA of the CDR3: TGTGCCAGCAGCAAACGGGAGAGCGACCCTCGGGACAGGGATGTAATCGGGGAGCTGTTTTTT. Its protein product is CASSKRESDPRDRDVIGELFF.

In DNA, the CDR3 is TGTGCCACCAGCAGATCTGTCGGGGAGCTGTTTTTT. Translation: CATSRSVGELFF. The J gene is TRBJ2-2, the V gene TRBV15; D unresolved. Trimming took 2 bases from V and 7 from J, leaving 5 bases between them. The CDR3 runs to 12 residues. The germline V gene has CDR1 LNHNV and CDR2 YYDKDF (reference sequence).

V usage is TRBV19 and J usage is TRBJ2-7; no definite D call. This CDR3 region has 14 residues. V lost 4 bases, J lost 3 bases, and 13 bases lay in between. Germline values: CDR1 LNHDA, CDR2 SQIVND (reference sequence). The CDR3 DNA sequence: TGTGCCAGTAGTAACGCCTTGAGCGACTACGAGCAGTACTTC. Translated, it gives CASSNALSDYEQYF.

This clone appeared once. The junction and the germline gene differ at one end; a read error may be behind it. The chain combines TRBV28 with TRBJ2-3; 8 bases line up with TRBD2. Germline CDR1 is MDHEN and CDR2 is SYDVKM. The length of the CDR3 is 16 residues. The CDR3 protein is CASSPSGTIGLAEGFF. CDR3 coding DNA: TGTGCCAGCAGTCCCTCCGGGACCATCGGACTAGCTGAAGGATTTTTT.

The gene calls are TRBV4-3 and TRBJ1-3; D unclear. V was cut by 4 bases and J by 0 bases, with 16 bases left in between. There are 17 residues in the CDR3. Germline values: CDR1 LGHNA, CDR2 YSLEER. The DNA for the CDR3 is TGCGCCAGCAGCCCACGAATCGGAGAGATCTCTGGAAACACCATATATTTT. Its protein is CASSPRIGEISGNTIYF.

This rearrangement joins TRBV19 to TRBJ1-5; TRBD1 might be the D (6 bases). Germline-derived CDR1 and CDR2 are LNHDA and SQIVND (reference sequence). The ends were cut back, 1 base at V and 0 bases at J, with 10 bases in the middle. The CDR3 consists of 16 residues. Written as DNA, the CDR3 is TGTGCCAGTAGTATAGCGGGACAAAATAGCAATCAGCCCCAGCATTTT. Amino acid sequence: CASSIAGQNSNQPQHF.

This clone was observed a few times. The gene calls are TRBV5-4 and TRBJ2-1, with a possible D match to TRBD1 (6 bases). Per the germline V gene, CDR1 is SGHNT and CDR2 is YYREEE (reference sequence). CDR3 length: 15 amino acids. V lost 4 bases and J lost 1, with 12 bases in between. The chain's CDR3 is CASSLRGGSYNEQFF. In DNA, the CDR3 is TGTGCCAGCAGCCTCCGAGGGGGATCCTACAATGAGCAGTTCTTC.

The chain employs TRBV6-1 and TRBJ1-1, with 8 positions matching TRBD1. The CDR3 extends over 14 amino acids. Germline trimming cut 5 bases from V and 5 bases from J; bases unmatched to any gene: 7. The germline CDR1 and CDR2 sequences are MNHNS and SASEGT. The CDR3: CASSRQQGVTEAFF. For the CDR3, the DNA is TGTGCCAGCAGTCGACAACAGGGGGTGACTGAAGCTTTCTTT.

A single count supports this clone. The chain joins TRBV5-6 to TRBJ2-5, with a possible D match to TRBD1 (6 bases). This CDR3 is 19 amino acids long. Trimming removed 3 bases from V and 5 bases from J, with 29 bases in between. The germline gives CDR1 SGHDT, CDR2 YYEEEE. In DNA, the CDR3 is TGTGCCAGCAGCTATAGGCGAAGCGGCCCACAGACGCAGGGGGAGACCCAGTACTTC. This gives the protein CASSYRRSGPQTQGETQYF.

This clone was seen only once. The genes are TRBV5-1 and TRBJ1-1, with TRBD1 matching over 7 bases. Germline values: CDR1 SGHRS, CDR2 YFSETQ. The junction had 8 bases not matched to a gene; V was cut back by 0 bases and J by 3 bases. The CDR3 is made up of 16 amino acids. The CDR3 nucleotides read TGCGCCAGCAGCTTGGTTTCTGGGACAGCCTACACTGAAGCTTTCTTT. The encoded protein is CASSLVSGTAYTEAFF.

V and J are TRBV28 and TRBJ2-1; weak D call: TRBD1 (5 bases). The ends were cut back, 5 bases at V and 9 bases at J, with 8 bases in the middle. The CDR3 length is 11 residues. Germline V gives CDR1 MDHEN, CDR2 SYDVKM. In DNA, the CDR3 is TGTGCCAGCAGTGGACAAGGTGAGCAGTTCTTC. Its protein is CASSGQGEQFF.

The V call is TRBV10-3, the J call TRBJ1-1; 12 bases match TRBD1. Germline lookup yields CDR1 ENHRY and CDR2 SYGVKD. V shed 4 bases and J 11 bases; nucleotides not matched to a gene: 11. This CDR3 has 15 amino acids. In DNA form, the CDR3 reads TGTGCCATCAGTGGGGGGACAGGGGGCTATGGAAAGGCTTTCTTT. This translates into CAISGGTGGYGKAFF.